This T cell receptor beta chain was recorded in a study of STAT5B mutations in CD4+ large granular lymphocyte leukemia. About the research overall: Among healthy donors, a particular HLA allele went with more CDR3 'QG' motifs.

CDR1 and CDR2 from the germline V gene are SGHRS and YFSETQ. The CDR3 extends over 16 amino acids. Trimming left V 0 bases short and J 7 bases short, with 19 bases between. The table came from immunoSEQ multiplex PCR; TCRdb's copy has only in-frame clones and leaves some out. Of roughly 30,000 clones in the sample, just under 75% were seen once. The sample consisted of CD4+ T cells from blood buffy coats. The receptor comes from a human donor in good health. The V gene is TRBV5-1, the J gene TRBJ1-2; TRBD1 is a possible D gene (5 bases). CDR3 in amino acids: CASSLESLGRVAGYTF. The CDR3 nucleotides are TGCGCCAGCAGCTTGGAGTCCTTGGGCAGGGTGGCTGGCTACACCTTC.